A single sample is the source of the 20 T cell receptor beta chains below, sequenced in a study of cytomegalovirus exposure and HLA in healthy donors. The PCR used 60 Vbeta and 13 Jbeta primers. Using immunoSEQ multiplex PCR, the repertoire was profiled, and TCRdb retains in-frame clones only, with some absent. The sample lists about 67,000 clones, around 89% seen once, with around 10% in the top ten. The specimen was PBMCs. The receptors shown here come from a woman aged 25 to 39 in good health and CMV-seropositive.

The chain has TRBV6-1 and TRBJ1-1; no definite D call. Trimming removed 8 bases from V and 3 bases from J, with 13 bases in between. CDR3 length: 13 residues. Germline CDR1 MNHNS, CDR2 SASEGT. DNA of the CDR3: TGTGCCAGCGGGCTCAGAGTCGACACTGAAGCTTTCTTT. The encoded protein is CASGLRVDTEAFF.

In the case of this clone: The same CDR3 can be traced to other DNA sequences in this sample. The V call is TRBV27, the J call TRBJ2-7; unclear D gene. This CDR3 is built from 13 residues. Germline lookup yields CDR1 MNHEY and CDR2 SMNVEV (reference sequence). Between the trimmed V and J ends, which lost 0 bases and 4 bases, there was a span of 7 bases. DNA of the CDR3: TGTGCCAGCAGTTTATCGCTAGATTACGAGCAGTACTTC. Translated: CASSLSLDYEQYF.

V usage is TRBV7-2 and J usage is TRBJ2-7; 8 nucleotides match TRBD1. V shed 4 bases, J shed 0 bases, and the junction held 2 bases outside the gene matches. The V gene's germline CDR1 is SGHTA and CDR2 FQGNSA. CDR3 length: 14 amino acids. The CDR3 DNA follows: TGTGCCAGCAGCTCGGGACAGGTCTCCTACGAGCAGTACTTC. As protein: CASSSGQVSYEQYF.

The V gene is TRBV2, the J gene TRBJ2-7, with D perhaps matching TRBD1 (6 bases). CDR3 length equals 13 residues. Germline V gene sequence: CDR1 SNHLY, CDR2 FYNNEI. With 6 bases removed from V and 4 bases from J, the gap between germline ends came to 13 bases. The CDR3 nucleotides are TGTGCCAGCAGGGGTAGGACAGTTTACGAGCAGTACTTC. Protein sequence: CASRGRTVYEQYF.

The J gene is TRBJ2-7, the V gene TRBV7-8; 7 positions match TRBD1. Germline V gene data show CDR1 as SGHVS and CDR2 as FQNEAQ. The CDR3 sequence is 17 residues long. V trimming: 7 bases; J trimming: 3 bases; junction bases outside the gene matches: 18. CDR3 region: CASKKNRAGTVDYEQYF. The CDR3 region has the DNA TGTGCCAGCAAAAAAAATAGGGCCGGGACAGTTGACTACGAGCAGTACTTC. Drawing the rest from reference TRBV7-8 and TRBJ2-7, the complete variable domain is GAGVSQSPRYKVAKRGQDVALRCDPISGHVSLFWYQQALGQGPEFLTYFQNEAQLDKSGLPSDRFFAERPEGSVSTLKIQRTQQEDSAVYLCASKKNRAGTVDYEQYFGPGTRLTVT.

The DNA for the CDR3 is TGTGCCAGCAGCCCTAGCGGGCCCCCCTACGAGCAGTACTTC. It is translated as CASSPSGPPYEQYF. The gene calls are TRBV11-1 and TRBJ2-7; 8 nucleotides line up with TRBD2. The V segment lost 5 bases and the J segment 2 bases; nucleotides outside the gene matches: 5. The germline V gene has CDR1 SGHAT and CDR2 FQDESV (reference sequence). This CDR3 is 14 amino acids long.

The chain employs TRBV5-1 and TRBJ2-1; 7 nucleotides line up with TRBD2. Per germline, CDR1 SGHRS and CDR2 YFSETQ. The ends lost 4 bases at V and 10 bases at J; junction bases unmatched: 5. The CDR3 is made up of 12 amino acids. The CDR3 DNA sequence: TGCGCCAGCAGCCCTGGGACTACCGAGCAGTTCTTC. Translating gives CASSPGTTEQFF. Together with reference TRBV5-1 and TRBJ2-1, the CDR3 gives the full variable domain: KAGVTQTPRYLIKTRGQQVTLSCSPISGHRSVSWYQQTPGQGLQFLFEYFSETQRNKGNFPGRFSGRQFSNSRSEMNVSTLELGDSALYLCASSPGTTEQFFGPGTRLTVL.

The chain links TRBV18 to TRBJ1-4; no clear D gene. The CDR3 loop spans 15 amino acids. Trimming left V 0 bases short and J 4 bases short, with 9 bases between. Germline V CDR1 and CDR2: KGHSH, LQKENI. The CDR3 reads CASSPPEQFNEKLFF. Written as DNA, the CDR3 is TGTGCCAGCTCACCACCGGAGCAGTTTAATGAAAAACTGTTTTTT.

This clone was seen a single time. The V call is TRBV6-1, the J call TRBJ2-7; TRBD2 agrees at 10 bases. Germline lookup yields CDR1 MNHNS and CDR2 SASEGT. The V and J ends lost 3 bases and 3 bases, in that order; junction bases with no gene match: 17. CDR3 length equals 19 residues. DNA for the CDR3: TGTGCCAGCAGTGATATTTTAGGGCTAGCGGGAGAAGAGAGCTACGAGCAGTACTTC. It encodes CASSDILGLAGEESYEQYF.

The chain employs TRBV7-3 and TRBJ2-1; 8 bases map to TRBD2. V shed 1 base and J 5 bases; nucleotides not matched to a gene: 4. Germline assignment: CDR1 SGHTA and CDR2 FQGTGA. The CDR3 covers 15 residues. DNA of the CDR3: TGTGCCAGCAGCTTAATGGCGGGAGGTGACAATGAGCAGTTCTTC. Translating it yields CASSLMAGGDNEQFF.

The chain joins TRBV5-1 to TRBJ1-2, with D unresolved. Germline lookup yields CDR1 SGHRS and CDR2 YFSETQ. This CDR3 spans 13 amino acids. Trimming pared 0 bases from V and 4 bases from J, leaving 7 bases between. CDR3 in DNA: TGCGCCAGCAGCTTGGGTGGCACCTATGGCTACACCTTC. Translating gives CASSLGGTYGYTF. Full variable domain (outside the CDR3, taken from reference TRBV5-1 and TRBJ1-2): KAGVTQTPRYLIKTRGQQVTLSCSPISGHRSVSWYQQTPGQGLQFLFEYFSETQRNKGNFPGRFSGRQFSNSRSEMNVSTLELGDSALYLCASSLGGTYGYTFGSGTRLTVV.

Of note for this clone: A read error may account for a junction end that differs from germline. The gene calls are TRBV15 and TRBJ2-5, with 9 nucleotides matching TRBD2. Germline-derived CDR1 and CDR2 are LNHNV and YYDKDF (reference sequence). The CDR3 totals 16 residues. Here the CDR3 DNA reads TGTGCCGCCAGCAGAGAGGCTAGCGGGGTACAAGAGACCCAGTACTTC. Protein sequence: CAASREASGVQETQYF.

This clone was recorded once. The CDR3 loop is CASTKNEKLFF. CDR3 nucleotides: TGTGCCAGCACAAAGAATGAAAAACTGTTTTTT. This rearrangement joins TRBV19 to TRBJ1-4, with no clear D. Germline V gene lookup returns CDR1 LNHDA and CDR2 SQIVND (reference sequence). V was pared by 9 bases and J by 5 bases, with 7 bases between. This CDR3 has 11 amino acids.

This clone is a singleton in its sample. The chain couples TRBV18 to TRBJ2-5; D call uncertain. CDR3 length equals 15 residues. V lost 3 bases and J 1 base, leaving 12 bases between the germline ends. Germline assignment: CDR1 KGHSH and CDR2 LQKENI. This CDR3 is CASSPSVILQETQYF. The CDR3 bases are TGTGCCAGCTCACCTTCGGTTATCCTCCAAGAGACCCAGTACTTC.

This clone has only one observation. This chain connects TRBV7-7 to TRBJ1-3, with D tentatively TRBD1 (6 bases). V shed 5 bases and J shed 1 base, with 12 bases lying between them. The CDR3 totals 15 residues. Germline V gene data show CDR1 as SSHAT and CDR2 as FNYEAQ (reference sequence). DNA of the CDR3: TGTGCCAGCAGCCAGTTCCAGGGGTCTGGAAACACCATATATTTT. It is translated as CASSQFQGSGNTIYF.

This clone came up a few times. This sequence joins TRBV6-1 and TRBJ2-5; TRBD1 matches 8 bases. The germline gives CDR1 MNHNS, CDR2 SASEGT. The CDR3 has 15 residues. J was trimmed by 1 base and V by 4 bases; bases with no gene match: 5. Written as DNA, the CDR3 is TGTGCCAGCAGTGCCGGACAGGGACTCCAAGAGACCCAGTACTTC. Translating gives CASSAGQGLQETQYF.

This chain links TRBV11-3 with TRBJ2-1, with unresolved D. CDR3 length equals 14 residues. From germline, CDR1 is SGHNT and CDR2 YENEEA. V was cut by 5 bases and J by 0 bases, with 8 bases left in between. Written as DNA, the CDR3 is TGTGCCAGCAGCACCCTGAGCTCCTACAATGAGCAGTTCTTC. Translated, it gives CASSTLSSYNEQFF.

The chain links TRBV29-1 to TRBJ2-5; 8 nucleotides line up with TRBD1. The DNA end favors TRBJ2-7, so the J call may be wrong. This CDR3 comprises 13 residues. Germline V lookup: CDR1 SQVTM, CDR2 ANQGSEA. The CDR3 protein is CSARTGISYEQYF. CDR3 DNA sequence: TGCAGCGCAAGGACAGGGATCTCCTACGAGCAGTACTTC.

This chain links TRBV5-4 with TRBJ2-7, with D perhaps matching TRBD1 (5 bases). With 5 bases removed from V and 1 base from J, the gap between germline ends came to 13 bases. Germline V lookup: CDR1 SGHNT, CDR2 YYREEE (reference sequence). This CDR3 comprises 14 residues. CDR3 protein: CASRVTGASYEQYF. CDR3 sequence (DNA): TGTGCCAGCAGAGTCACAGGAGCTTCCTACGAGCAGTACTTC.

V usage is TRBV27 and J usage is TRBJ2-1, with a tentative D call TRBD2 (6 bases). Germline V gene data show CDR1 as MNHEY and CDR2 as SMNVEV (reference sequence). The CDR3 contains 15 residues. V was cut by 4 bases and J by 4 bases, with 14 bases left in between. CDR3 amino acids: CASSSQDGGYNEQFF. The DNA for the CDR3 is TGTGCCAGCAGTTCTCAGGACGGGGGATACAATGAGCAGTTCTTC.